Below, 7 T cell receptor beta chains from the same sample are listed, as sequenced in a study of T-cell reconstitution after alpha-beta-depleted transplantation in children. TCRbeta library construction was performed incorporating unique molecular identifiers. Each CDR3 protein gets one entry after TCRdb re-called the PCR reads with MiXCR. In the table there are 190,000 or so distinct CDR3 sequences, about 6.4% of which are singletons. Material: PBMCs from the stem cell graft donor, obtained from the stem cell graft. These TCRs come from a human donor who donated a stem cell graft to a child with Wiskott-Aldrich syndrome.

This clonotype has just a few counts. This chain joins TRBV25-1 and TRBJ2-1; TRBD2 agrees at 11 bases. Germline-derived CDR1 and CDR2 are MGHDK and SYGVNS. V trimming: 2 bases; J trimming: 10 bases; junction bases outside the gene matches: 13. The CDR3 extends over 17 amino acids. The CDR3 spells CASSEIGSGGAEWEQFF. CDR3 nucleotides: TGTGCCAGCAGTGAAATAGGTAGCGGGGGGGCGGAGTGGGAGCAGTTCTTC.

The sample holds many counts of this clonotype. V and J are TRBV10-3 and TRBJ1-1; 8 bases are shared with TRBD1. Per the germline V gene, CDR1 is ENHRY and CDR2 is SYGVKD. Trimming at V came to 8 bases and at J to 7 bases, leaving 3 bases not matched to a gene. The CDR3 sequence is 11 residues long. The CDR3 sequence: CAISQGGEAFF. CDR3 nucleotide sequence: TGTGCCATCTCACAGGGGGGTGAAGCTTTCTTT.

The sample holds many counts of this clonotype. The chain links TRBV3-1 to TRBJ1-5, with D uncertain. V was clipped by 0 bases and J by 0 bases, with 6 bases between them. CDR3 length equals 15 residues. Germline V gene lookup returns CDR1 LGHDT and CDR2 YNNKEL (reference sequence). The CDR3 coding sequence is TGTGCCAGCAGCCAAGATATCAATAGCAATCAGCCCCAGCATTTT. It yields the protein CASSQDINSNQPQHF.

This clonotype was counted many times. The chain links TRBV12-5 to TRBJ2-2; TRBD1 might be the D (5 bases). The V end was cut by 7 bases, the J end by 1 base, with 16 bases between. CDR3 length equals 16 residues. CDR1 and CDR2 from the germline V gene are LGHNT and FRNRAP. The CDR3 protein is CASAADSSQNTGELFF. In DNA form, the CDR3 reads TGTGCTAGTGCCGCCGACAGCTCCCAGAACACCGGGGAGCTGTTTTTT. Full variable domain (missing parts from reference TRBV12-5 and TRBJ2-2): DARVTQTPRHKVTEMGQEVTMRCQPILGHNTVFWYRQTMMQGLELLAYFRNRAPLDDSGMPKDRFSAEMPDATLATLKIQPSEPRDSAVYFCASAADSSQNTGELFFGEGSRLTVL.

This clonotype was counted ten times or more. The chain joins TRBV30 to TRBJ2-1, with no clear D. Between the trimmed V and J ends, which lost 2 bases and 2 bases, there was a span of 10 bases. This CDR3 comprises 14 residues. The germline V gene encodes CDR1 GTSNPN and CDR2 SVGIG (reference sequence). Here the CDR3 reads CAWSPSPTYNEQFF. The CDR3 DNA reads TGTGCCTGGAGTCCTAGTCCGACCTACAATGAGCAGTTCTTC.

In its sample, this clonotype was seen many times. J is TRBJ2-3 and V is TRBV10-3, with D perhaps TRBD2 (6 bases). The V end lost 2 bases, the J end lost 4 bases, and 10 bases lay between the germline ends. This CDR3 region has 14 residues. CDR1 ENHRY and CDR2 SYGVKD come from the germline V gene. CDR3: CAISERGWSDTQYF. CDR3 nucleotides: TGTGCCATCAGTGAGCGGGGGTGGTCAGATACGCAGTATTTT.

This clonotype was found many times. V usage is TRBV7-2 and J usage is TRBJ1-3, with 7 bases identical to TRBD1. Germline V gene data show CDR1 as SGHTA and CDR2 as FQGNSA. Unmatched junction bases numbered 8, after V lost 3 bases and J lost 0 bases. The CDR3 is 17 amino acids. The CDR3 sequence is CASSLTDRVSSGNTIYF. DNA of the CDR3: TGTGCCAGCAGCTTGACAGACAGGGTCTCCTCTGGAAACACCATATATTTT. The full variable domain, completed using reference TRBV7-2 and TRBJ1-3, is GAGVSQSPSNKVTEKGKDVELRCDPISGHTALYWYRQSLGQGLEFLIYFQGNSAPDKSGLPSDRFSAERTGGSVSTLTIQRTQQEDSAVYLCASSLTDRVSSGNTIYFGEGSWLTVV.